A single sample is the source of the 19 T cell receptor beta chains below, sequenced in a study of human T cells and chemical hapten exposure. Sample time point: patch test 1, 2 weeks after DPC sensitization. Noted treatment: therapeutic diphenylcyclopropenone sensitization with weekly scalp DPC. TCRdb re-derived calls from the RACE reads in MiXCR, one entry per CDR3 protein. The table includes roughly 120,000 distinct CDR3 sequences, roughly 13% detected once. The input for sequencing was whole blood, taken in connection with sensitization to the hapten diphenylcyclopropenone (DPC). These receptor sequences come from a young man with alopecia areata. Some clones in this sample may be carry-over from other donors' samples.

This clonotype was observed a few times. This chain uses TRBV18 with TRBJ2-1; D possibly corresponds to TRBD1 (6 bases). Trimming left V 1 base short and J 4 bases short, with 17 bases between. Germline loops: CDR1 KGHSH, CDR2 LQKENI. The length of the CDR3 is 17 residues. CDR3 loop: CASSPRARDTSYNEQFF. Here the CDR3 DNA reads TGTGCCAGCTCACCACGGGCCCGGGACACCTCGTACAATGAGCAGTTCTTC. The complete variable domain, with remaining parts taken from reference TRBV18 and TRBJ2-1, reads NAGVMQNPRHLVRRRGQEARLRCSPMKGHSHVYWYRQLPEEGLKFMVYLQKENIIDESGMPKERFSAEFPKEGPSILRIQQVVRGDSAAYFCASSPRARDTSYNEQFFGPGTRLTVL.

CDR3 DNA sequence: TGCAGTGCTAGGGTTGAGAGCGGGGGGCCCAACGGGGAGCTGTTTTTT. This encodes CSARVESGGPNGELFF. This chain joins TRBV20-1 and TRBJ2-2; 9 bases match TRBD2. Germline CDR1 reads DFQATT; CDR2 reads SNEGSKA (reference sequence). V gave up 3 bases and J gave up 7 bases; unmatched junction bases: 12. The CDR3 length is 16 residues.

This chain links TRBV12-3 or TRBV12-4 with TRBJ1-2, with 9 positions matching TRBD1. V lost 6 bases to trimming and J lost 3 bases; unmatched junction nucleotides: 11. This CDR3 contains 16 residues. The CDR3 loop reads CASSQQGAGFYYGYTF. Here the CDR3 DNA reads TGTGCCAGCAGCCAACAGGGGGCAGGATTCTACTATGGCTACACCTTC.

This clonotype was observed a handful of times. This may come from a read error, since a much larger clone is one base off. The genes are TRBV11-1 and TRBJ2-1; TRBD2 agrees at 9 bases. The germline V gene encodes CDR1 SGHAT and CDR2 FQDESV (reference sequence). The CDR3 sequence is 14 residues long. The CDR3 nucleotides are TGTGTCAGCAGCTTGACTAGCGGAACAAATGAGCAGTTCTTC. Translating gives CVSSLTSGTNEQFF.

There are many counts of this clonotype. This chain connects TRBV7-6 to TRBJ1-4, with D possibly matching TRBD1 (5 bases). The V gene's germline CDR1 is SGHVS and CDR2 FNYEAQ. Trimming took off 3 bases at V and 0 bases at J, with 11 bases between the two ends. The CDR3 is made up of 16 amino acids. CDR3: CASSFTRQTTNEKLFF. CDR3 DNA sequence: TGTGCCAGCAGCTTTACCCGACAGACAACTAATGAAAAACTGTTTTTT.

This chain links TRBV5-1 with TRBJ2-3; 7 nucleotides align to TRBD1. The CDR3 has 14 amino acids. V lost 5 bases and J lost 1; bases outside the gene matches: 4. Germline CDR1 reads SGHRS; CDR2 reads YFSETQ. As DNA, the CDR3 is TGCGCCAGCAGGAGGGACAGTGGCACAGATACGCAGTATTTT. It yields the protein CASRRDSGTDTQYF.

In DNA, the CDR3 is TGTGCCAGCACCAAAGGGGCAGAACCTGGAGATACGCAGTATTTT. This gives the protein CASTKGAEPGDTQYF. The V gene is TRBV6-4, the J gene TRBJ2-3, with TRBD1 as a possible D gene (5 bases). Germline loops: CDR1 MRHNA, CDR2 SNTAGT. V lost 7 bases, J lost 5 bases, and 19 bases lay in between. This CDR3 has 15 residues.

This clonotype was detected a few times. V and J are TRBV18 and TRBJ1-1; perhaps TRBD1 as D (6 bases). This CDR3 has 16 residues. Germline CDR1 and CDR2: KGHSH and LQKENI. V lost 6 bases to trimming and J lost 1 base, with 18 bases between them. The CDR3 spells CASSRGIRGTNTEAFF. The CDR3 nucleotides are TGTGCCAGCTCGCGGGGAATCAGGGGTACGAACACTGAAGCTTTCTTT.

This clonotype was recorded at least ten times. The gene calls are TRBV29-1 and TRBJ2-5; D is tentatively TRBD1 or TRBD2 (5 bases each). This CDR3 contains 11 residues. Germline V CDR1 and CDR2: SQVTM, ANQGSEA. V was pared by 7 bases and J by 3 bases, with 9 bases between. The CDR3 loop reads CSAVGEETQYF. DNA of the CDR3: TGCAGCGCCGTGGGGGAAGAGACCCAGTACTTC.

This clonotype appeared a few times. This chain uses TRBV29-1 with TRBJ2-1, with 7 nucleotides matching TRBD1. The V and J ends lost 4 bases and 5 bases, in that order; junction bases with no gene match: 5. Germline V lookup: CDR1 SQVTM, CDR2 ANQGSEA. This CDR3 contains 13 residues. The DNA for the CDR3 is TGCAGCGTTGGACAGGGCCCCAACAATGAGCAGTTCTTC. Protein product: CSVGQGPNNEQFF.

The gene calls are TRBV4-1 and TRBJ2-3; D is undetermined. This CDR3 is built from 15 residues. Trimming removed 1 base at V and 3 bases at J, with 11 bases between. Looked up from germline, CDR1 is MGHRA and CDR2 is YSYEKL. Here the CDR3 reads CASSQGPQTTDTQYF. The CDR3 nucleotides read TGCGCCAGCAGCCAAGGACCACAGACTACAGATACGCAGTATTTT.

The rearrangement joins TRBV20-1 to TRBJ1-5; TRBD1 might be the D (6 bases). The germline V gene encodes CDR1 DFQATT and CDR2 SNEGSKA (reference sequence). The germline V and J ends were trimmed by 7 bases and 7 bases, with 11 bases remaining between them. This CDR3 contains 11 residues. CDR3 sequence (DNA): TGCAGTGACAGGGTCGAACAGCCCCAGCATTTT. Its protein is CSDRVEQPQHF.

The sample holds a few counts of this clonotype. J is TRBJ2-3 and V is TRBV28; a weak D match, TRBD1 (7 bases). The CDR3 has 15 amino acids. Trimming pared 6 bases from V and 7 bases from J, leaving 20 bases between. CDR1 is MDHEN and CDR2 is SYDVKM in the germline V gene. The CDR3 sequence: CASRSRGDPPYTQYF. CDR3 nucleotides: TGTGCCAGCAGGTCCAGGGGGGATCCACCCTATACGCAGTATTTT.

This clonotype has more than one count but fewer than ten. The chain is built from TRBV4-3 and TRBJ2-1; 7 bases are shared with TRBD1. J was trimmed by 3 bases and V by 0 bases; bases with no gene match: 5. Per the germline V gene, CDR1 is LGHNA and CDR2 is YSLEER. The CDR3 extends over 16 amino acids. This CDR3 is CASSQDSGGYYNEQFF. CDR3 in DNA: TGCGCCAGCAGCCAAGATTCAGGGGGTTACTACAATGAGCAGTTCTTC.

This clonotype was detected a few times. The rearrangement uses TRBV9 and TRBJ1-6; no firm D call. CDR3 length: 14 residues. Per the germline V gene, CDR1 is SGDLS and CDR2 is YYNGEE. Trimming removed 4 bases at V and 4 bases at J, with 9 bases between. The CDR3 coding sequence is TGTGCCAGCAGCCCCTCCGGTTATAATTCACCCCTCCACTTT. Residues: CASSPSGYNSPLHF.

This clonotype was seen a few times. V usage is TRBV7-9 and J usage is TRBJ2-7; the D is unclear. V shed 2 bases and J shed 6 bases, with 17 bases lying between them. The CDR3 totals 15 residues. Germline assignment: CDR1 SEHNR and CDR2 FQNEAQ (reference sequence). The CDR3 is CASSLPDTYVLEQYF. The CDR3 DNA sequence: TGTGCCAGCAGCTTACCCGACACCTATGTTCTCGAGCAGTACTTC.

V gene TRBV20-1 combines with J gene TRBJ1-1; the match to TRBD1 covers 9 bases. J lost 6 bases, V lost 6 bases, and 5 bases had no gene match. Germline lookup yields CDR1 DFQATT and CDR2 SNEGSKA (reference sequence). There are 12 residues in the CDR3. CDR3 amino acids: CSAYRGQAEAFF. CDR3 coding DNA: TGCAGTGCCTACAGGGGGCAAGCTGAAGCTTTCTTT.

The chain employs TRBV9 and TRBJ2-7; 9 bases map to TRBD2. Losses at the gene ends were 0 bases for V and 2 bases for J; bases not matched to a gene: 3. The CDR3 has 15 residues. CDR1 is SGDLS and CDR2 is YYNGEE in the germline V gene. The CDR3 protein is CASSVVAGEAYEQYV. The DNA for the CDR3 is TGTGCCAGCAGCGTAGTAGCGGGGGAAGCCTACGAGCAGTACGTC.

The genes are TRBV6-5 and TRBJ1-6, with D perhaps matching TRBD1 (6 bases). The CDR3 has 15 residues. The V gene's germline CDR1 is MNHEY and CDR2 SVGAGI. V dropped 4 bases and J dropped 9 bases, with 16 bases sitting between them. DNA of the CDR3: TGTGCCAGCAGTTTCTCCGCACAGGGAGGTTCACCCCTCCACTTT. Protein sequence: CASSFSAQGGSPLHF.